Shown below are 18 T cell receptor beta chains from a single sample sequenced in a study of cytomegalovirus exposure and HLA in healthy donors. With 60 Vbeta and 13 Jbeta primers, the PCR was carried out. TCRdb's table, derived via immunoSEQ multiplex PCR, lists solely in-frame clones and lacks some. The table records 150,000 to 200,000 clones, around 81% of them present only once. Sequencing input: PBMCs. Receptors originate from a woman younger than 30 in good health and CMV-seropositive.

The V gene is TRBV9, the J gene TRBJ1-4; TRBD1 matches 10 bases. Germline V gene lookup returns CDR1 SGDLS and CDR2 YYNGEE. The CDR3 has 15 amino acids. The V gene end was trimmed by 4 bases and the J gene end by 3 bases; junction bases not matched to a gene: 3. The CDR3 region is CASSIGTGANEKLFF. CDR3 DNA sequence: TGTGCCAGCAGCATAGGGACAGGGGCTAATGAAAAACTGTTTTTT.

V usage is TRBV18 and J usage is TRBJ1-1; TRBD1 matches at 7 bases. V shed 5 bases and J 4 bases; nucleotides not matched to a gene: 7. This CDR3 spans 14 amino acids. CDR1 is KGHSH and CDR2 is LQKENI in the germline V gene. CDR3 sequence reads: CASSAQTGRTEAFF. The CDR3 region has the DNA TGTGCCAGCTCAGCTCAGACAGGGCGCACTGAAGCTTTCTTT.

This chain links TRBV7-9 with TRBJ2-1; possible D gene TRBD1, 5 bases. The CDR3 loop spans 13 amino acids. Germline values: CDR1 SEHNR, CDR2 FQNEAQ (reference sequence). Trimming took 4 bases from V and 3 from J, leaving 7 bases between them. The CDR3 region has the DNA TGTGCCAGCAGCTCGGACAACTACAATGAGCAGTTCTTC. Its translation is CASSSDNYNEQFF.

The chain has TRBV7-8 and TRBJ2-2; D call uncertain. CDR1 is SGHVS and CDR2 is FQNEAQ in the germline V gene. This CDR3 is 12 amino acids long. V was clipped by 10 bases and J by 6 bases, with 12 bases between them. CDR3 coding DNA: TGTGCCAACTCCCCCGTGGCCGGGGAGCTGTTTTTT. Its protein is CANSPVAGELFF.

This chain connects TRBV11-2 to TRBJ2-3; D possibly corresponds to TRBD2 (7 bases). CDR3 length: 16 amino acids. The germline V gene has CDR1 SGHAT and CDR2 FQNNGV. Trimming pared 1 base from V and 5 bases from J, leaving 16 bases between. The CDR3 bases are TGTGCCAGCAGCTTAGCTCTACGGGGGGCCGTAGATACGCAGTATTTT. Translating it yields CASSLALRGAVDTQYF.

This clone was counted between two and nine times. J is TRBJ2-3 and V is TRBV2; 8 bases line up with TRBD2. There are 14 residues in the CDR3. In germline, CDR1 is SNHLY, CDR2 FYNNEI. CDR3 sequence reads: CATGRGGSADTQYF. The CDR3 DNA reads TGTGCGACCGGTCGGGGGGGCTCGGCAGATACGCAGTATTTT.

The genes are TRBV7-9 and TRBJ2-2; 7 nucleotides line up with TRBD1. The CDR3 is 19 residues long. CDR1 is SEHNR and CDR2 is FQNEAQ in the germline V gene (reference sequence). V trimming: 2 bases; J trimming: 4 bases; junction bases outside the gene matches: 16. The CDR3 loop reads CASSLSILRQGPVTGELFF. In DNA, the CDR3 is TGTGCCAGCAGCTTATCCATCCTTAGACAGGGCCCGGTCACCGGGGAGCTGTTTTTT.

This clone occurred a few times. V and J are TRBV6-5 and TRBJ2-6, with TRBD1 matching over 8 bases. Trimming removed 6 bases from V and 4 bases from J; junction bases left unmatched: 5. Germline V CDR1 and CDR2: MNHEY, SVGAGI. The CDR3 has 15 amino acids. The CDR3 sequence is CASRDRAEGANVLTF. Here the CDR3 DNA reads TGTGCCAGCAGGGACAGGGCAGAAGGGGCCAACGTCCTGACTTTC.

V gene TRBV2 combines with J gene TRBJ1-4; 9 bases map to TRBD1. The CDR3 runs 13 residues. The V segment lost 6 bases and the J segment 8 bases; nucleotides outside the gene matches: 4. Looked up from germline, CDR1 is SNHLY and CDR2 is FYNNEI. The CDR3 sequence is CASSRDRDEKLFF. CDR3 nucleotide sequence: TGTGCCAGCAGCCGGGACAGGGACGAAAAACTGTTTTTT. The full variable domain, its missing parts supplied by reference TRBV2 and TRBJ1-4, is EPEVTQTPSHQVTQMGQEVILRCVPISNHLYFYWYRQILGQKVEFLVSFYNNEISEKSEIFDDQFSVERPDGSNFTLKIRSTKLEDSAMYFCASSRDRDEKLFFGSGTQLSVL.

The chain employs TRBV7-9 and TRBJ2-7, with D maybe TRBD1 (5 bases). Deletions cut 1 base from V and 1 base from J, with 8 bases between. CDR1 and CDR2 from the germline V gene are SEHNR and FQNEAQ (reference sequence). CDR3 length equals 14 residues. CDR3 sequence: CASSLGRQSYEQYF. CDR3 DNA: TGTGCCAGCAGCTTAGGAAGACAGTCCTACGAGCAGTACTTC.

This clone was observed a few times. J is TRBJ1-5 and V is TRBV27; D gene unclear. The CDR3 contains 16 residues. V was cut by 1 base and J by 5 bases, with 15 bases left in between. Germline V gene sequence: CDR1 MNHEY, CDR2 SMNVEV (reference sequence). CDR3 loop: CASSLFGRAPYQPQHF. The CDR3 DNA reads as TGTGCCAGCAGTTTATTCGGGCGGGCGCCATATCAGCCCCAGCATTTT.

This clone was seen more than once but under ten times. DNA of the CDR3: TGTGCCAGCTCACCTTTATGGAACGGGGACTATGGCTACACCTTC. Its protein is CASSPLWNGDYGYTF. The V gene is TRBV18, the J gene TRBJ1-2; D not resolved. Trimming shortened V by 3 bases and J by 3 bases, and 14 bases separated the two germline ends. The V gene's germline CDR1 is KGHSH and CDR2 LQKENI. CDR3 length: 15 residues.

This chain joins TRBV27 and TRBJ2-3; 9 bases match TRBD2. The CDR3 extends over 18 amino acids. Germline V gene sequence: CDR1 MNHEY, CDR2 SMNVEV (reference sequence). Germline trimming cut 3 bases from V and 1 base from J; bases unmatched to any gene: 11. The DNA of the CDR3 is TGTGCCAGCAGTTTGTGGCGGGGGGGAAGCGGGCGCACAGATACGCAGTATTTT. Translating it yields CASSLWRGGSGRTDTQYF.

The chain's CDR3 is CASTGSGTGEGNTIYF. CDR3 sequence (DNA): TGTGCCAGCACCGGATCCGGGACAGGGGAAGGAAACACCATATATTTT. The chain links TRBV28 to TRBJ1-3, with 10 bases that match TRBD1. CDR1 is MDHEN and CDR2 is SYDVKM in the germline V gene. The CDR3 length is 16 residues. Trimming at V came to 7 bases and at J to 4 bases, leaving 10 bases not matched to a gene.

This chain connects TRBV2 to TRBJ1-5, with 9 bases identical to TRBD1. V trimming: 8 bases; J trimming: 3 bases; junction bases outside the gene matches: 5. This CDR3 has 14 amino acids. Germline CDR1 is SNHLY and CDR2 is FYNNEI. The CDR3 nucleotides read TGTGCCAGCTGCCGGGACAGGGTCAATCAGCCCCAGCATTTT. It translates to CASCRDRVNQPQHF.

The rearrangement uses TRBV18 and TRBJ2-3; possible D gene TRBD2, 5 bases. Trimming took off 11 bases at V and 5 bases at J, with 14 bases between the two ends. The CDR3 totals 12 residues. Germline V CDR1 and CDR2: KGHSH, LQKENI. In DNA, the CDR3 is TGTGCCTCTAACGAGGCGGGAGATACGCAGTATTTT. Its translation: CASNEAGDTQYF.

This chain links TRBV6-6 with TRBJ2-3; D perhaps matches TRBD1 (6 bases). The CDR3 loop spans 14 amino acids. Looked up from germline, CDR1 is MNHNY and CDR2 is SVGAGI (reference sequence). With 4 bases removed from V and 2 bases from J, the gap between germline ends came to 10 bases. Here the CDR3 reads CASSSRGFTDTQYF. CDR3 nucleotides: TGTGCCAGCAGTTCCAGGGGCTTCACAGATACGCAGTATTTT.

The sample holds one count of this clone. The rearrangement uses TRBV9 and TRBJ2-1, with D perhaps TRBD1 (6 bases). V dropped 3 bases and J dropped 0 bases, with 10 bases sitting between them. CDR3 length equals 15 residues. Germline-derived CDR1 and CDR2 are SGDLS and YYNGEE. The CDR3 coding sequence is TGTGCCAGCAGCGCAACAGGGAGCTCCTACAATGAGCAGTTCTTC. Residues: CASSATGSSYNEQFF.